This T cell receptor beta chain comes out of a study of T cells after yellow fever vaccination. Study as a whole: Fractions with few cells were prepared using SMART-Seq v4 Ultra Low Input.

As TCR cDNA was made by 5'RACE template switching, a universal primer site and UMIs were added. TCRdb analysed the 5' RACE reads with MiXCR anew, one entry per CDR3 protein. The data show under 150,000 distinct CDR3 sequences, approximately 7.7% seen once. This clonotype came up many times. CDR1 MNHEY and CDR2 SVGEGT come from the germline V gene. The CDR3 covers 12 residues. Trimming stripped 4 bases from V and 10 bases from J, with 11 bases between. The J gene is TRBJ2-1, the V gene TRBV6-2 or TRBV6-3; D perhaps matches TRBD1 (6 bases). This sample comprised CD4+ T cells sorted from PBMCs, obtained 5 days after the yellow fever booster vaccination. This receptor was obtained from a man aged 30-40 years who received the YFV17D yellow fever vaccine. The CDR3, as DNA: TGTGCCAGCAGTTTCAGGGGTCGGGAGCAGTTCTTC. It encodes CASSFRGREQFF.